These 19 T cell receptor beta chains originate from one sample sequenced in a study of shared clonotypes between healthy human individuals. The data were produced by immunoSEQ multiplex PCR, yet TCRdb's version contains in-frame clones alone and is incomplete. There are a few million clones in the sample; over 85% occur only once, and more than 0.12% lies in the top ten. Sequencing was performed on naive CD4+ T cells sorted from blood. Subset defined: CD45RA+ positively selected. These receptors all come from a man younger than 35 in good health.

The chain carries TRBV7-9 and TRBJ1-4, with 7 bases lining up with TRBD1. The germline CDR1 and CDR2 sequences are SEHNR and FQNEAQ (reference sequence). The CDR3 contains 17 residues. V gave up 5 bases and J gave up 2 bases; unmatched junction bases: 11. In nucleotides, the CDR3 is TGTGCCAGCAGCCCCCCCGGACAGGTAGCGACTAATGAAAAACTGTTTTTT. It yields the protein CASSPPGQVATNEKLFF.

The V gene is TRBV23-1, the J gene TRBJ2-3; D not certain. TRBV23-1 counts as an open reading frame of uncertain function. This CDR3 has 17 amino acids. Trimming removed 0 bases at V and 0 bases at J, with 13 bases between. The CDR3 reads CASSQSQAGPSTDTQYF. The CDR3 coding sequence is TGCGCCAGCAGTCAATCGCAGGCCGGGCCGAGCACAGATACGCAGTATTTT.

The J gene is TRBJ2-2, the V gene TRBV11-2, with a tentative D call TRBD2 (5 bases). CDR3 length equals 13 residues. Trimming removed 1 base from V and 7 bases from J, with 7 bases in between. The V gene's germline CDR1 is SGHAT and CDR2 FQNNGV. The DNA for the CDR3 is TGTGCCAGCAGCTTAGTCGGGGTCGGGGAGCTGTTTTTT. It encodes CASSLVGVGELFF.

V is TRBV21-1 and J is TRBJ2-3; TRBD2, as called in the table, went unchecked against the DNA. TRBV21-1 is described as a pseudogene. The CDR3 has 16 residues. The CDR3 reads CASSKEIKRGPDTQYF. The CDR3 DNA follows: TGTGCCAGCAGCAAAGAGATTAAGCGGGGTCCAGATACGCAGTATTTT.

This chain joins TRBV10-1 and TRBJ2-2; 9 bases map to TRBD1. The CDR3 sequence is 14 residues long. Germline V gene sequence: CDR1 WNHNN, CDR2 SYGVQD (reference sequence). V shed 6 bases and J 3 bases; nucleotides not matched to a gene: 2. DNA of the CDR3: TGCGCCAGCAGACGACAGGGGGACACCGGGGAGCTGTTTTTT. Protein product: CASRRQGDTGELFF.

This chain links TRBV6-5 with TRBJ1-6, with TRBD1 matching over 8 bases. The CDR3 contains 15 residues. The junction had 7 bases not matched to a gene; V was cut back by 4 bases and J by 8 bases. Germline loops: CDR1 MNHEY, CDR2 SVGAGI. The CDR3 DNA reads as TGTGCCAGCAGTTCCCAGGGGGACAGGTATTCACCCCTCCACTTT. It translates to CASSSQGDRYSPLHF.

The rearrangement uses TRBV9 and TRBJ1-4; 8 bases fit TRBD1. V shed 1 base and J 4 bases; nucleotides not matched to a gene: 3. The CDR3 has 15 amino acids. Germline lookup yields CDR1 SGDLS and CDR2 YYNGEE. CDR3 residues: CASSVQGAYNEKLFF. CDR3 nucleotide sequence: TGTGCCAGCAGCGTACAGGGGGCTTATAATGAAAAACTGTTTTTT.

The chain employs TRBV5-1 and TRBJ2-1; D remains ambiguous. V lost 0 bases, J lost 0 bases, and 10 bases lay in between. The CDR3 is 16 amino acids. Germline CDR1 SGHRS, CDR2 YFSETQ. The CDR3 sequence: CASSLVTISSYNEQFF. The CDR3 nucleotides read TGCGCCAGCAGCTTGGTGACCATTAGCTCCTACAATGAGCAGTTCTTC. Using reference TRBV5-1 and TRBJ2-1 for the parts outside the CDR3, the full variable domain is KAGVTQTPRYLIKTRGQQVTLSCSPISGHRSVSWYQQTPGQGLQFLFEYFSETQRNKGNFPGRFSGRQFSNSRSEMNVSTLELGDSALYLCASSLVTISSYNEQFFGPGTRLTVL.

The rearrangement links TRBV29-1 to TRBJ2-1; 9 bases map to TRBD2. V dropped 7 bases and J dropped 3; count of bases not matched to a gene: 4. Germline values: CDR1 SQVTM, CDR2 ANQGSEA. The length of the CDR3 is 13 residues. CDR3 bases: TGCAGCGCCCTAGCGGGATTCTACAATGAGCAGTTCTTC. Translated: CSALAGFYNEQFF.

The gene calls are TRBV18 and TRBJ1-5, with 8 bases that match TRBD1. V lost 6 bases and J lost 7; bases outside the gene matches: 8. Germline loops: CDR1 KGHSH, CDR2 LQKENI. CDR3 length: 14 amino acids. The CDR3 DNA reads as TGTGCCAGCTCGGCGGGACAGGCCGAGCAGCCCCAGCATTTT. It yields the protein CASSAGQAEQPQHF.

This chain links TRBV19 with TRBJ2-1, with 9 bases identical to TRBD2. After removal of 0 bases from V and 8 bases from J, the junction contained 11 bases not matched to a gene. Germline V CDR1 and CDR2: LNHDA, SQIVND (reference sequence). The length of the CDR3 is 17 residues. In DNA form, the CDR3 reads TGTGCCAGTAGTATAGATTTGGCTAGCGGGGAAGGGGATGAGCAGTTCTTC. Translated, it gives CASSIDLASGEGDEQFF.

The chain uses TRBV5-4 and TRBJ1-4; TRBD1 matches at 7 bases. Germline V gene data show CDR1 as SGHNT and CDR2 as YYREEE (reference sequence). The CDR3 is 15 residues long. Trimming at V came to 0 bases and at J to 5 bases, leaving 4 bases not matched to a gene. The chain's CDR3 is CASSLEGTANEKLFF. CDR3 bases: TGTGCCAGCAGCTTGGAAGGGACAGCAAATGAAAAACTGTTTTTT.

The chain employs TRBV6-6 and TRBJ2-1; tentative D call: TRBD1 (6 bases). The CDR3 totals 13 residues. V was cut by 8 bases and J by 8 bases, with 16 bases left in between. The germline gives CDR1 MNHNY, CDR2 SVGAGI (reference sequence). The CDR3 bases are TGTGCCAGCCGGGACGACAGGATCGATGAGCAGTTCTTC. Translating it yields CASRDDRIDEQFF.

The chain is built from TRBV2 and TRBJ1-2; TRBD1 matches at 7 bases. CDR3 length: 12 residues. Unmatched junction bases numbered 5, after V lost 7 bases and J lost 6 bases. From germline, CDR1 is SNHLY and CDR2 FYNNEI. The CDR3 loop reads CASIKGANGYTF. The DNA for the CDR3 is TGTGCCAGCATTAAGGGGGCGAATGGCTACACCTTC.

This sequence joins TRBV6-1 and TRBJ1-5; the D gene is possibly TRBD1 (6 bases). Trimming left V 6 bases short and J 3 bases short, with 15 bases between. Per germline, CDR1 MNHNS and CDR2 SASEGT. CDR3 length: 15 residues. The CDR3 sequence is CASSEDRKDNQPQHF. The CDR3 bases are TGTGCCAGCAGCGAGGACAGAAAGGACAATCAGCCCCAGCATTTT.

The CDR3 DNA reads TGTGCCAGCTCACCAACCAACTTCCAGGGTGGCAATGAGCAGTTCTTC. Translating gives CASSPTNFQGGNEQFF. This chain uses TRBV18 with TRBJ2-1; weak D call: TRBD1 (5 bases). The CDR3 has 16 amino acids. Germline assignment: CDR1 KGHSH and CDR2 LQKENI. V was cut by 2 bases and J by 6 bases, with 17 bases left in between.

CDR3 residues: CASSSTGFSGNTIYF. CDR3 in DNA: TGTGCCAGCAGCTCCACAGGGTTTAGCGGAAACACCATATATTTT. The chain combines TRBV5-4 with TRBJ1-3; D may be TRBD1 (6 bases). The CDR3 sequence is 15 residues long. In germline, CDR1 is SGHNT, CDR2 YYREEE (reference sequence). Trimming removed 3 bases from V and 4 bases from J, with 14 bases in between.

As for this clone: Within the sample, other DNA sequences also encode this same CDR3. The CDR3 coding sequence is TGTGCCAGCAGCTCAGGGGGTGCTGGAAACACCATATATTTT. Amino acid sequence: CASSSGGAGNTIYF. The chain couples TRBV5-5 to TRBJ1-3; 7 nucleotides align to TRBD1. With 3 bases clipped from V and 2 bases from J, the junction kept 2 bases outside the gene matches. The CDR3 is made up of 14 amino acids. The V gene's germline CDR1 is SGHKS and CDR2 YYEKEE (reference sequence).

The chain recombines TRBV10-2 with TRBJ2-1; 7 bases are shared with TRBD2. In germline, CDR1 is WSHSY, CDR2 SAAADI. The V segment lost 3 bases and the J segment 9 bases; nucleotides outside the gene matches: 8. The CDR3 has 14 amino acids. The CDR3 reads CASSERLASSEQFF. The CDR3 nucleotides read TGCGCCAGCAGTGAACGACTAGCTTCCAGTGAGCAGTTCTTC.